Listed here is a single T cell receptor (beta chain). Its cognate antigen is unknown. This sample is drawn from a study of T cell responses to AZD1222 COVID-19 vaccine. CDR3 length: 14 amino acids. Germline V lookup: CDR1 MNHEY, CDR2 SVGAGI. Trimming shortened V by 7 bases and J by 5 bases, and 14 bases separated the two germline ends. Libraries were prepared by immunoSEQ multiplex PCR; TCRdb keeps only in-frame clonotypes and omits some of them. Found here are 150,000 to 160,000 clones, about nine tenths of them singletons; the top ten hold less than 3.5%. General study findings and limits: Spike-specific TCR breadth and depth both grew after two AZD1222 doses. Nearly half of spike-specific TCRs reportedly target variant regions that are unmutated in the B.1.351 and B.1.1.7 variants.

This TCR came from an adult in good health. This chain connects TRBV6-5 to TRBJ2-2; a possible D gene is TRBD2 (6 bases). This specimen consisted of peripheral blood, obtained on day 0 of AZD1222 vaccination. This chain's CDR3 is CASTRLGGTGELFF. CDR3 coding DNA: TGTGCCAGCACAAGACTAGGCGGAACCGGGGAGCTGTTTTTT.